Listed below are T cell receptor beta chains from one sample, sequenced in a study of T cell responses to AZD1222 COVID-19 vaccine. Method: immunoSEQ multiplex PCR; TCRdb's copy keeps in-frame clones and lacks some. The sample consists of 95,000 to 100,000 clones, around 84% of them appearing once. The specimen was peripheral blood, collected on day 0 of AZD1222 vaccination. The receptors were gathered from an adult in good health. The CDR3 runs from the conserved cysteine through the conserved F or W. Not every row has a clone size; where given, it reads once, few, many or a size class.

clone_size v_call cdr3_aa
NA TRBV18 CASSPAPELDYGYTF
NA TRBV24-1 CATSEGTRLETQYF
NA TRBV28 CASSFSVRAYEQYF
NA TRBV10-1 CASSEGGHYGYTF
once TRBV18 CASSLTPGGQGDEQFF
NA TRBV4-2 CASSQVVENTEAFF
NA TRBV27 CASSLSWGRQETQYF
NA TRBV4-1 CASSPATASGEQYF
few TRBV18 CASSPSGQGAGNTIYF
NA TRBV9 CASSVTPQDTQYF
NA TRBV7-3 CASSLDFNYYNEQFF
NA TRBV30 CAWGRRTGGSQPQHF
NA TRBV19 CASSTLTGGGNTIYF
NA TRBV7-2 CASSSSSAGGWETQYF
NA TRBV30 CAWSHPRGSNQPQHF
NA TRBV3-1/TRBV3-2 CARGGDLPSNQPQHF
few TRBV19 CASSSTRDREYEQYF
NA TRBV14 CASSQAGGRGEKLFF
NA TRBV30 CAWTLDVVGNTIYF
NA TRBV19 CASSMRSGNQPQHF
NA TRBV5-4 CASSVGLDIYEQYF
NA TRBV4-3 CASSQNPGTGRGTGELFF
NA TRBV7-2 CASRQSLTDTQYF
NA TRBV27 CASSPQLDSYGYTF
NA TRBV5-1 CASSPEPSRVTEQFF
few TRBV3-1/TRBV3-2 CASSQVGLAYEQYF
once TRBV29-1 CSVDSGNYEQYF
NA TRBV27 CASRPSDRETQYF
NA TRBV4-1 CASSQDPSLAGEYNEQFF
NA TRBV11-2 CASSPGLAGVNEQFF
NA TRBV28 CASSSAGLPNTGELFF
NA TRBV2 CASSYPENTEAFF
NA TRBV2 CASSGPERQAFF
NA TRBV6-2/TRBV6-3 CASSYPPGRLETQYF
NA TRBV4-3 CASSQGPYTGELFF
once TRBV27 CASTTNDRAPGANVLTF
NA TRBV7-3 CASSLDGAGFLTGELFF
NA TRBV5-1 CASSLGTTGNQETQYF
NA TRBV7-2 CASSLVGQTYGYTF
NA TRBV27 CASSKHRDSRNEQYF
NA TRBV6-6 CASTLSAGSNGYTF
NA TRBV12-3/TRBV12-4 CATRTENAETQYF
few TRBV10-2 CASSDTSVSSYNEQFF
NA TRBV11-2 CASSLFGRTLAKNIQYF
NA TRBV28 CASGGYDQPQHF
once TRBV9 CASSVGAEQETQYF
NA TRBV5-4 CASRPQGEATEAFF
once TRBV2 CASSWGETGANVLTF
few TRBV30 CAWSVDTGVNTQYF
NA TRBV27 CASRKDRGHTYEQYF